The 18 T cell receptor beta chains below were found in one sample sequenced in a study of cytomegalovirus exposure and HLA in healthy donors. Researchers ran the PCR with 60 Vbeta and 13 Jbeta primers. This table comes from immunoSEQ multiplex PCR, and its TCRdb copy is limited to in-frame clones, with some not included. The top ten clones hold around a tenth of a sample with about 91,000 clones, 86% of them seen once. Sequenced input: PBMCs. The source is a man in his thirties or forties in good health and CMV-seropositive.

This chain links TRBV6-5 with TRBJ2-4; D is perhaps TRBD1 (5 bases). The V end was cut by 10 bases, the J end by 1 base, with 11 bases between. The CDR3 sequence is 13 residues long. CDR1 MNHEY and CDR2 SVGAGI come from the germline V gene. CDR3 nucleotides: TGTGCCACGCAGGGCACCGCCAAAAACATTCAGTACTTC. It encodes CATQGTAKNIQYF.

This chain uses TRBV5-1 with TRBJ1-1; possible D gene TRBD1, 6 bases. This CDR3 has 14 residues. V was trimmed by 4 bases and J by 4 bases, leaving 14 bases between them. The germline V gene encodes CDR1 SGHRS and CDR2 YFSETQ. CDR3 sequence reads: CASSQDRPTTEAFF. The CDR3 nucleotides read TGCGCCAGCAGCCAAGACAGGCCGACCACTGAAGCTTTCTTT.

The chain links TRBV19 to TRBJ1-1; possibly TRBD1 for D (6 bases). Per germline, CDR1 LNHDA and CDR2 SQIVND (reference sequence). V lost 7 bases and J lost 1, with 10 bases in between. The CDR3 has 13 residues. The CDR3 loop reads CASIPTGNTEAFF. The CDR3 DNA reads TGTGCCAGTATCCCGACAGGGAACACTGAAGCTTTCTTT. The variable domain in full, with the rest retrieved from reference TRBV19 and TRBJ1-1, is DGGITQSPKYLFRKEGQNVTLSCEQNLNHDAMYWYRQDPGQGLRLIYYSQIVNDFQKGDIAEGYSVSREKKESFPLTVTSAQKNPTAFYLCASIPTGNTEAFFGQGTRLTVV.

This CDR3 reads CAISESRTSGSLYEQYF. The CDR3 region has the DNA TGTGCCATCAGTGAGTCGAGGACTAGCGGGAGTCTCTACGAGCAGTACTTC. The chain joins TRBV10-3 to TRBJ2-7; TRBD2 matches 13 bases. CDR1 and CDR2 from the germline V gene are ENHRY and SYGVKD. The ends lost 0 bases at V and 3 bases at J; junction bases unmatched: 5. There are 17 residues in the CDR3.

This clone was picked up a small number of times. The chain couples TRBV10-3 to TRBJ2-6, with TRBD1 identical over 11 bases. The V gene's germline CDR1 is ENHRY and CDR2 SYGVKD. The CDR3 spans 17 residues. J was trimmed by 4 bases and V by 2 bases; bases with no gene match: 4. The chain's CDR3 is CAISEGQGAQGANVLTF. CDR3 nucleotide sequence: TGTGCCATCAGTGAGGGACAGGGGGCGCAGGGGGCCAACGTCCTGACTTTC.

This clone was detected only once. The genes are TRBV30 and TRBJ2-4; 8 nucleotides line up with TRBD1. In germline, CDR1 is GTSNPN, CDR2 SVGIG (reference sequence). The CDR3 is made up of 15 amino acids. Trimming at V came to 0 bases and at J to 6 bases, leaving 7 bases not matched to a gene. CDR3: CAWSVAGTGGNIQYF. The CDR3 DNA reads TGTGCCTGGAGTGTTGCGGGGACAGGTGGAAACATTCAGTACTTC. The full variable domain, with the rest looked up from reference TRBV30 and TRBJ2-4, is SQTIHQWPATLVQPVGSPLSLECTVEGTSNPNLYWYRQAAGRGLQLLFYSVGIGQISSEVPQNLSASRPQDRQFILSSKKLLLSDSGFYLCAWSVAGTGGNIQYFGAGTRLSVL.

CDR3 sequence (DNA): TGTGCCAGCAGTGAAAGCGGGCAACAAGAGACCCAGTACTTC. Translating it yields CASSESGQQETQYF. The chain carries TRBV6-1 and TRBJ2-5; possible D gene TRBD2, 6 bases. The CDR3 has 14 residues. The ends were cut back, 2 bases at V and 2 bases at J, with 9 bases in the middle. Germline CDR1 is MNHNS and CDR2 is SASEGT.

The V gene is TRBV30, the J gene TRBJ1-5; TRBD1 agrees at 7 bases. The V gene's germline CDR1 is GTSNPN and CDR2 SVGIG (reference sequence). CDR3 length equals 13 residues. Trimming at V came to 5 bases and at J to 2 bases, leaving 3 bases not matched to a gene. The CDR3: CAWGDRGNQPQHF. CDR3 nucleotides: TGTGCCTGGGGGGACAGAGGCAATCAGCCCCAGCATTTT.

Comment on this clone: Sequence at one end of the junction differs from germline and may be a read error. J is TRBJ2-5 and V is TRBV7-7; possibly TRBD2 for D (5 bases). The CDR3 totals 14 residues. Germline V CDR1 and CDR2: SSHAT, FNYEAQ (reference sequence). The DNA of the CDR3 is TGTGCTAGCAGCTTAGGGCATGGAGGAGAGACCCAGTACTTC. Its translation: CASSLGHGGETQYF.

The chain links TRBV11-1 to TRBJ2-7; 7 bases agree with TRBD1. Germline V CDR1 and CDR2: SGHAT, FQDESV (reference sequence). The CDR3 is made up of 14 amino acids. V was clipped by 5 bases and J by 0 bases; unmatched bases: 4. CDR3 in DNA: TGTGCCAGCAGCAACGGGGACAGCTCCTACGAGCAGTACTTC. It is translated as CASSNGDSSYEQYF. Full variable domain (rest looked up from reference TRBV11-1 and TRBJ2-7): EAEVAQSPRYKITEKSQAVAFWCDPISGHATLYWYRQILGQGPELLVQFQDESVVDDSQLPKDRFSAERLKGVDSTLKIQPAELGDSAMYLCASSNGDSSYEQYFGPGTRLTVT.

This clone was seen only once. The J gene is TRBJ2-1, the V gene TRBV28, with 7 bases that match TRBD2. The length of the CDR3 is 17 residues. V lost 2 bases and J lost 2; bases outside the gene matches: 9. From germline, CDR1 is MDHEN and CDR2 SYDVKM. As DNA, the CDR3 is TGTGCCAGCAGTTTACTGGCTACTAGCGAACCCTACAATGAGCAGTTCTTC. Its translation: CASSLLATSEPYNEQFF.

The chain uses TRBV29-1 and TRBJ2-5; maybe TRBD1 (7 bases). Germline V gives CDR1 SQVTM, CDR2 ANQGSEA. There are 13 residues in the CDR3. V was pared by 6 bases and J by 4 bases, with 15 bases between. The CDR3: CSVLQGTAETQYF. CDR3 nucleotide sequence: TGCAGCGTGCTACAGGGGACTGCAGAGACCCAGTACTTC.

This chain joins TRBV19 and TRBJ1-5; 9 nucleotides line up with TRBD1. CDR1 is LNHDA, CDR2 SQIVND, per germline (reference sequence). The CDR3 loop spans 15 amino acids. The J segment lost 6 bases and the V segment lost 5 bases, leaving 8 bases of the junction unmatched. The CDR3 nucleotides read TGTGCCAGTAGTTTCCGGGACAGGGCCCCTCAGCCCCAGCATTTT. Amino acids: CASSFRDRAPQPQHF.

J is TRBJ2-1 and V is TRBV28; 7 nucleotides align to TRBD2. The CDR3 totals 16 residues. Germline V lookup: CDR1 MDHEN, CDR2 SYDVKM. Trimming removed 6 bases from V and 3 bases from J; junction bases left unmatched: 11. CDR3 nucleotides: TGTGCCAGCAGAGCCGGAGGCGGGAGCCTCTACAATGAGCAGTTCTTC. It translates to CASRAGGGSLYNEQFF.

CDR3 amino acids: CASSHIQGHAPQHF. The CDR3 DNA follows: TGTGCCAGCAGTCATATACAGGGTCATGCGCCCCAGCATTTT. The chain recombines TRBV6-6 with TRBJ1-5; TRBD1 might be the D (6 bases). V shed 5 bases and J shed 9 bases, with 17 bases lying between them. This CDR3 contains 14 residues. Germline V gives CDR1 MNHNY, CDR2 SVGAGI (reference sequence).

J is TRBJ2-7 and V is TRBV19; 13 bases line up with TRBD2. V dropped 5 bases and J dropped 6; count of bases not matched to a gene: 7. The CDR3 is 15 amino acids. Germline V gene data show CDR1 as LNHDA and CDR2 as SQIVND (reference sequence). CDR3 in DNA: TGTGCCAGTAGTGGAGGACTAGCGGGAGTGAGCGAGCAGTACTTC. Translating gives CASSGGLAGVSEQYF. Complete variable domain (other parts from reference TRBV19 and TRBJ2-7): DGGITQSPKYLFRKEGQNVTLSCEQNLNHDAMYWYRQDPGQGLRLIYYSQIVNDFQKGDIAEGYSVSREKKESFPLTVTSAQKNPTAFYLCASSGGLAGVSEQYFGPGTRLTVT.

This clone came up a few times. The chain is built from TRBV2 and TRBJ1-6, with a tentative D call TRBD1 (5 bases). The CDR3 totals 15 residues. Germline lookup yields CDR1 SNHLY and CDR2 FYNNEI. V was shortened by 3 bases and J by 5 bases, with 11 bases between the two germline ends. CDR3 nucleotides: TGTGCCAGCAGTGAGCGGGGACGGGATAATTCACCCCTCCACTTT. The encoded protein is CASSERGRDNSPLHF.

J is TRBJ2-3 and V is TRBV7-2; the match to TRBD2 covers 8 bases. From germline, CDR1 is SGHTA and CDR2 FQGNSA. V gave up 1 base and J gave up 4 bases; unmatched junction bases: 13. The CDR3 length is 18 residues. Here the CDR3 reads CASSLGGLAGGGADTQYF. The CDR3 DNA reads TGTGCCAGCAGCTTAGGAGGTCTTGCGGGAGGTGGGGCAGATACGCAGTATTTT.